Listed here are 29 T cell receptor beta chains from one sample, sequenced in a study of T cell responses to AZD1222 COVID-19 vaccine. Clones were read by immunoSEQ multiplex PCR, and TCRdb kept only the in-frame ones, dropping some. The table records some 170,000 clones, about 92% of them present only once. The sample here was peripheral blood, taken on day 0 of AZD1222 vaccination. The receptor set was obtained from an adult in good health.

The J gene is TRBJ1-5, the V gene TRBV15; no reliable D call. Germline CDR1 reads LNHNV; CDR2 reads YYDKDF (reference sequence). The CDR3 has 15 residues. The V and J ends lost 1 base and 6 bases respectively, with 13 bases between them. The CDR3 DNA reads TGTGCCACCAGCAGAGGAGTGGGTCCCGGTCAGCCCCAGCATTTT. Protein sequence: CATSRGVGPGQPQHF.

There are a few counts of this clone. The rearrangement joins TRBV19 to TRBJ1-5; 9 bases line up with TRBD1. Germline V gives CDR1 LNHDA, CDR2 SQIVND (reference sequence). V lost 3 bases to trimming and J lost 5 bases; unmatched junction nucleotides: 8. There are 16 residues in the CDR3. The DNA for the CDR3 is TGTGCCAGTAGTATCCCGGGACAGGGACCTTATCAGCCCCAGCATTTT. Its protein is CASSIPGQGPYQPQHF. The full variable domain, with the rest looked up from reference TRBV19 and TRBJ1-5, is DGGITQSPKYLFRKEGQNVTLSCEQNLNHDAMYWYRQDPGQGLRLIYYSQIVNDFQKGDIAEGYSVSREKKESFPLTVTSAQKNPTAFYLCASSIPGQGPYQPQHFGDGTRLSIL.

This sequence joins TRBV28 and TRBJ1-2, with TRBD1 matching over 9 bases. Trimming took 7 bases from V and 5 from J; bases not matched to a gene: 8. CDR1 is MDHEN, CDR2 SYDVKM, per germline. The CDR3 covers 14 residues. The CDR3 region has the DNA TGTGCCAGCAATACAGGGGGCATTATATATGGCTACACCTTC. Amino acid sequence: CASNTGGIIYGYTF.

In DNA form, the CDR3 reads TGTGCCAGCTCACCACGGGGGCTCGGGGAGCTGTTTTTT. It is translated as CASSPRGLGELFF. V and J are TRBV18 and TRBJ2-2, with a possible D match to TRBD1 (6 bases). The V gene's germline CDR1 is KGHSH and CDR2 LQKENI. This CDR3 comprises 13 residues. The V end was cut by 1 base, the J end by 7 bases, with 7 bases between.

The chain carries TRBV2 and TRBJ1-1; 7 bases map to TRBD1. CDR3 length: 13 amino acids. CDR1 and CDR2 from the germline V gene are SNHLY and FYNNEI. The V segment lost 7 bases and the J segment 0 bases; nucleotides outside the gene matches: 2. The CDR3, as DNA: TGTGCCAGCAAGACAGGGATGAACACTGAAGCTTTCTTT. As protein: CASKTGMNTEAFF.

The rearrangement uses TRBV30 and TRBJ1-2; the D is unclear. Trimming took off 8 bases at V and 7 bases at J, with 14 bases between the two ends. The CDR3 has 11 amino acids. Germline CDR1 and CDR2: GTSNPN and SVGIG (reference sequence). CDR3 nucleotide sequence: TGTGCCCTTGGGCGCTCATCTGGCTACACCTTC. Its protein product is CALGRSSGYTF.

The gene calls are TRBV7-9 and TRBJ1-1; TRBD1 matches at 10 bases. There are 18 residues in the CDR3. Germline trimming cut 7 bases from V and 0 bases from J; bases unmatched to any gene: 14. Germline CDR1 and CDR2: SEHNR and FQNEAQ (reference sequence). The CDR3 DNA follows: TGTGCCAGCATCCGAGGGAGGGGGACAGGGGTTATGAACACTGAAGCTTTCTTT. Its protein is CASIRGRGTGVMNTEAFF.

The genes are TRBV6-5 and TRBJ1-2, with a weak D call TRBD1 (6 bases). This CDR3 has 15 amino acids. Germline assignment: CDR1 MNHEY and CDR2 SVGAGI. V was trimmed by 5 bases and J by 0 bases, leaving 13 bases between them. The CDR3 loop reads CASSSRDTPNYGYTF. In nucleotides, the CDR3 is TGTGCCAGCAGTAGCCGGGACACACCTAACTATGGCTACACCTTC.

The V and J genes are TRBV4-3 and TRBJ2-2; D is ambiguous. Germline loops: CDR1 LGHNA, CDR2 YSLEER. V was clipped by 4 bases and J by 5 bases, with 8 bases between them. This CDR3 comprises 13 residues. CDR3 bases: TGCGCCAGCAGCCCCGTGGGAACCGGGGAGCTGTTTTTT. Encoded protein: CASSPVGTGELFF.

V and J are TRBV6-1 and TRBJ1-4; D gene unclear. The germline V gene has CDR1 MNHNS and CDR2 SASEGT. V lost 1 base and J lost 5, with 5 bases in between. The CDR3 spans 13 residues. The CDR3 loop reads CASSEVTNEKLFF. The CDR3 coding sequence is TGTGCCAGCAGTGAAGTAACGAATGAAAAACTGTTTTTT.

V and J are TRBV6-5 and TRBJ1-5; maybe TRBD1 (5 bases). V lost 6 bases and J lost 1, with 10 bases in between. The length of the CDR3 is 14 residues. Germline V CDR1 and CDR2: MNHEY, SVGAGI. The chain's CDR3 is CASRRTGSNQPQHF. The CDR3 nucleotides are TGTGCCAGCAGGCGCACAGGAAGCAATCAGCCCCAGCATTTT.

This sequence joins TRBV5-1 and TRBJ2-7; D not resolved. The ends were cut back, 1 base at V and 3 bases at J, with 8 bases in the middle. Per the germline V gene, CDR1 is SGHRS and CDR2 is YFSETQ. The CDR3 contains 13 residues. The DNA of the CDR3 is TGCGCCAGCAGCTTGAATAACGGCTACGAGCAGTACTTC. Its protein is CASSLNNGYEQYF.

The chain has TRBV10-3 and TRBJ1-1; TRBD1 matches 11 bases. The length of the CDR3 is 12 residues. Losses at the gene ends were 10 bases for V and 11 bases for J; bases not matched to a gene: 9. Germline V lookup: CDR1 ENHRY, CDR2 SYGVKD. CDR3 DNA sequence: TGTGCCACGGGACAGGGGGTTGTTGTTGCTTTCTTT. Protein: CATGQGVVVAFF.

With regard to this clone: Other DNA sequences in this specimen translate into the identical CDR3. The chain uses TRBV28 and TRBJ1-4, with D possibly matching TRBD1 (6 bases). The V gene lost 2 bases and the J gene lost 5 bases, with 9 bases spanning the gap. CDR1 is MDHEN and CDR2 is SYDVKM in the germline V gene. The CDR3 sequence is 14 residues long. The CDR3 DNA is TGTGCCAGCAGTTTAGGACAGATAAATGAAAAACTGTTTTTT. This sequence encodes CASSLGQINEKLFF.

The chain combines TRBV5-1 with TRBJ2-5; D remains ambiguous. Trimming took 2 bases from V and 5 from J, leaving 10 bases between them. CDR1 is SGHRS, CDR2 YFSETQ, per germline. The CDR3 totals 13 residues. CDR3: CASSFMLRETQYF. The CDR3 bases are TGCGCCAGCAGCTTTATGCTCCGGGAGACCCAGTACTTC.

CDR3 in amino acids: CASSPTVSGSGETQYF. CDR3 sequence (DNA): TGCGCCAGCAGCCCCACGGTCTCAGGGAGTGGGGAGACCCAGTACTTC. This rearrangement joins TRBV5-1 to TRBJ2-5; possibly TRBD1 or TRBD2 for D (5 bases each). V was trimmed by 4 bases and J by 5 bases, leaving 21 bases between them. Germline CDR1 is SGHRS and CDR2 is YFSETQ. The CDR3 has 16 residues.

The chain is built from TRBV12-3 or TRBV12-4 and TRBJ1-1, with D uncertain. The CDR3 runs to 12 residues. V lost 1 base and J 7 bases, leaving 7 bases between the germline ends. CDR3 in amino acids: CASSLGSLEAFF. For the CDR3, the DNA is TGTGCCAGCAGTTTAGGCTCCCTTGAAGCTTTCTTT.

The chain joins TRBV5-1 to TRBJ2-2; no clear D. V gave up 0 bases and J gave up 3 bases, with 3 bases separating them. This CDR3 is built from 13 residues. Germline V gives CDR1 SGHRS, CDR2 YFSETQ. The CDR3 is CASSLGYTGELFF. CDR3 sequence (DNA): TGCGCCAGCAGCTTGGGTTACACCGGGGAGCTGTTTTTT.

The V and J genes are TRBV5-6 and TRBJ1-3; D not certain. The V gene's germline CDR1 is SGHDT and CDR2 YYEEEE. Trimming shortened V by 3 bases and J by 0 bases, and 13 bases separated the two germline ends. The CDR3 has 16 residues. Here the CDR3 DNA reads TGTGCCAGCAGCTCGGTTAAGGGAGGCTCTGGAAACACCATATATTTT. This gives the protein CASSSVKGGSGNTIYF.

The rearrangement joins TRBV27 to TRBJ1-1; 7 bases map to TRBD1. Germline trimming cut 3 bases from V and 1 base from J; bases unmatched to any gene: 2. Germline lookup yields CDR1 MNHEY and CDR2 SMNVEV (reference sequence). The CDR3 length is 14 residues. The CDR3 loop is CASSFSGGNTEAFF. CDR3 DNA: TGTGCCAGCAGTTTTTCAGGGGGGAACACTGAAGCTTTCTTT.

This clone was observed a single time. CDR3 loop: CASSHVQGPGTEAFF. For the CDR3, the DNA is TGCGCCAGCAGCCACGTTCAGGGGCCTGGCACTGAAGCTTTCTTT. This sequence joins TRBV4-1 and TRBJ1-1; tentative D call: TRBD1 (6 bases). Looked up from germline, CDR1 is MGHRA and CDR2 is YSYEKL. This CDR3 is built from 15 residues. Trimming removed 3 bases from V and 4 bases from J, with 15 bases in between.

The chain recombines TRBV5-1 with TRBJ2-5; 14 positions agree with TRBD2. This CDR3 has 17 amino acids. Germline loops: CDR1 SGHRS, CDR2 YFSETQ. Germline trimming cut 4 bases from V and 1 base from J; bases unmatched to any gene: 6. CDR3 protein: CASSLYGTSGGQETQYF. Here the CDR3 DNA reads TGCGCCAGCAGCCTCTACGGGACTAGCGGGGGCCAAGAGACCCAGTACTTC.

The gene calls are TRBV6-4 and TRBJ1-6; 10 nucleotides agree with TRBD1. J lost 8 bases, V lost 6 bases, and 4 bases had no gene match. Germline-derived CDR1 and CDR2 are MRHNA and SNTAGT. CDR3 length: 14 residues. The CDR3 DNA sequence: TGTGCCAGCAGAGCCGGGACAGGGGATTCACCCCTCCACTTT. Translated: CASRAGTGDSPLHF.

This clone was seen a handful of times. The rearrangement links TRBV12-3 or TRBV12-4 to TRBJ1-4, with D uncertain. The V gene lost 5 bases and the J gene lost 7 bases, with 11 bases spanning the gap. This CDR3 is built from 13 residues. In DNA form, the CDR3 reads TGTGCCAGCAGTCGGCCCGACGGTGAAAAACTGTTTTTT. It is translated as CASSRPDGEKLFF.

The rearrangement joins TRBV9 to TRBJ2-7; tentative D call: TRBD1 (6 bases). The CDR3 is made up of 13 amino acids. Trimming cost V 3 bases and J 4 bases, with 11 bases left between them. CDR1 is SGDLS and CDR2 is YYNGEE in the germline V gene. The CDR3 coding sequence is TGTGCCAGCAGCGGGAATCAGGGGTACGAGCAGTACTTC. Translation gives CASSGNQGYEQYF.

The chain has TRBV7-2 and TRBJ2-7, with 12 nucleotides matching TRBD2. This CDR3 spans 16 amino acids. V was clipped by 5 bases and J by 2 bases; unmatched bases: 7. Germline V gene data show CDR1 as SGHTA and CDR2 as FQGNSA. The CDR3 reads CASSPLTSGGTYEQYF. In DNA form, the CDR3 reads TGTGCCAGCAGCCCCCTAACTAGCGGGGGGACCTACGAGCAGTACTTC.

This clone was seen only once. The CDR3 DNA sequence: TGTGCCAGCAGTATTACAGGGGGAACTGAGCAGTTCTTC. Translating it yields CASSITGGTEQFF. This chain joins TRBV12-3 or TRBV12-4 and TRBJ2-1, with 8 bases aligning to TRBD1. The CDR3 runs 13 residues. The V gene end was trimmed by 5 bases and the J gene end by 9 bases; junction bases not matched to a gene: 6.

This rearrangement joins TRBV7-6 to TRBJ2-7; TRBD2 agrees at 8 bases. This CDR3 is built from 15 residues. Germline CDR1 and CDR2: SGHVS and FNYEAQ. V trimming: 5 bases; J trimming: 0 bases; junction bases outside the gene matches: 6. The chain's CDR3 is CASSVSGVSSYEQYF. The CDR3 coding sequence is TGTGCCAGCAGCGTTAGCGGGGTGAGCTCCTACGAGCAGTACTTC.

The genes are TRBV19 and TRBJ2-1; D may be TRBD1 or TRBD2 (5 bases each). From germline, CDR1 is LNHDA and CDR2 SQIVND (reference sequence). The CDR3 loop spans 14 amino acids. Trimming stripped 5 bases from V and 3 bases from J, with 11 bases between. CDR3 in amino acids: CASSLAGSYNEQFF. CDR3 nucleotide sequence: TGTGCCAGTAGTCTGGCAGGGAGCTACAATGAGCAGTTCTTC.